Shown below are 2 T cell receptor beta chains from a single sample sequenced in a study of T cells in Graves' hyperthyroidism and ophthalmopathy. RNA transcripts were the template for amplifying TCR beta CDR3 regions. A set of HTBI primers served as the primers for a first-round RT-PCR of the TCR CDR3. TCRdb re-called the multiplex PCR reads with MiXCR, one entry per CDR3 protein. The sample lists around 720,000 distinct CDR3 sequences; over 35% were seen once. Sequenced input: blood. All receptors derive from a woman aged 40 to 50 with Graves' hyperthyroidism.

This clonotype was counted a few times. The CDR3: CASSYFSDPNYGYTF. CDR3 DNA sequence: TGTGCCAGCAGTTACTTCAGCGACCCAAACTATGGCTACACCTTC. The V call is TRBV6-6, the J call TRBJ1-2; D call uncertain. Germline-derived CDR1 and CDR2 are MNHNY and SVGAGI (reference sequence). Trimming removed 1 base from V and 2 bases from J, with 11 bases in between. This CDR3 has 15 residues.

This clonotype has more than one count but fewer than ten. The chain carries TRBV20-1 and TRBJ2-1, with 8 bases that match TRBD2. Germline V CDR1 and CDR2: DFQATT, SNEGSKA (reference sequence). The CDR3 runs to 16 residues. J was trimmed by 11 bases and V by 0 bases; bases with no gene match: 15. In DNA form, the CDR3 reads TGCAGTGCTAGAGATCCCAGCGGGAGTATAACGGGGAAGCAGTTCTTC. This encodes CSARDPSGSITGKQFF.